One and the same sample provided the 18 T cell receptor beta chains below, sequenced in a study of cytomegalovirus exposure and HLA in healthy donors. Primers included in the PCR were 60 Vbeta and 13 Jbeta primers. Clones were sequenced by immunoSEQ multiplex PCR, and TCRdb holds only the in-frame ones, with some missing. The data show around 150,000 clones, with 60% to 80% seen just once and about 0.91% held by the top ten. Sequenced: PBMCs. The receptors derive from a woman between 45 and 65 years old in good health and CMV-seropositive.

The chain links TRBV2 to TRBJ1-1, with D perhaps TRBD1 (6 bases). This CDR3 is built from 14 residues. Germline assignment: CDR1 SNHLY and CDR2 FYNNEI. Trimming cost V 5 bases and J 6 bases, with 16 bases left between them. The CDR3 region has the DNA TGTGCCAGCAGTCCTGAGGGACAACTTTCTGAAGCTTTCTTT. Protein sequence: CASSPEGQLSEAFF.

This clone was recorded only once. This rearrangement joins TRBV2 to TRBJ1-1; a possible D gene is TRBD1 (6 bases). Between the trimmed V and J ends, which lost 6 bases and 1 base, there was a span of 9 bases. CDR3 length: 13 amino acids. Germline values: CDR1 SNHLY, CDR2 FYNNEI. In DNA, the CDR3 is TGTGCCAGCAGGAAGGACAGGAACACTGAAGCTTTCTTT. The encoded protein is CASRKDRNTEAFF.

The chain joins TRBV6-1 to TRBJ2-7; D possibly corresponds to TRBD2 (6 bases). Germline V gives CDR1 MNHNS, CDR2 SASEGT. This CDR3 has 16 amino acids. Trimming stripped 2 bases from V and 3 bases from J, with 17 bases between. CDR3 region: CASSENPGGRFYEQYF. As DNA, the CDR3 is TGTGCCAGCAGTGAAAACCCTGGGGGGAGGTTCTACGAGCAGTACTTC.

This clone was found a few times. The chain carries TRBV4-3 and TRBJ2-7; 7 positions agree with TRBD1. Germline-derived CDR1 and CDR2 are LGHNA and YSLEER. The CDR3 contains 15 residues. The trim removed 2 bases at V and 3 bases at J, leaving 7 bases unmatched. The DNA for the CDR3 is TGCGCCAGCAGCCAATATATCGGGACAGTCTACGAGCAGTACTTC. Translated, it gives CASSQYIGTVYEQYF.

This rearrangement joins TRBV2 to TRBJ1-1, with 9 nucleotides matching TRBD1. Losses at the gene ends were 8 bases for V and 4 bases for J; bases not matched to a gene: 5. The CDR3 has 13 amino acids. Germline CDR1 SNHLY, CDR2 FYNNEI. CDR3 sequence: CASADRGGTEAFF. The CDR3 DNA follows: TGTGCCAGCGCTGACAGGGGGGGCACTGAAGCTTTCTTT. Based on the CDR3 plus reference TRBV2 and TRBJ1-1, the full variable domain is EPEVTQTPSHQVTQMGQEVILRCVPISNHLYFYWYRQILGQKVEFLVSFYNNEISEKSEIFDDQFSVERPDGSNFTLKIRSTKLEDSAMYFCASADRGGTEAFFGQGTRLTVV.

The V and J genes are TRBV10-1 and TRBJ2-1; 7 bases are a match to TRBD2. Germline V gene sequence: CDR1 WNHNN, CDR2 SYGVQD (reference sequence). V trimming: 3 bases; J trimming: 1 base; junction bases outside the gene matches: 9. The CDR3 has 17 residues. The chain's CDR3 is CASSDPREARSYNEQFF. The CDR3 nucleotides are TGCGCCAGCAGTGATCCTCGGGAGGCCCGTTCCTACAATGAGCAGTTCTTC.

V and J are TRBV9 and TRBJ2-1, with TRBD2 matching over 8 bases. Trimming removed 5 bases from V and 10 bases from J; junction bases left unmatched: 14. Germline V gives CDR1 SGDLS, CDR2 YYNGEE. This CDR3 has 15 residues. The CDR3 bases are TGTGCCAGCAGTCCTACCGGGACTAGTCCCGAAGAGCAGTTCTTC. It yields the protein CASSPTGTSPEEQFF.

V gene TRBV5-4 combines with J gene TRBJ2-3, with 9 positions matching TRBD1. CDR3 length: 15 amino acids. Germline assignment: CDR1 SGHNT and CDR2 YYREEE (reference sequence). J lost 1 base, V lost 4 bases, and 4 bases had no gene match. CDR3 nucleotides: TGTGCCAGCAGCCCCGGGGACAGGGGCACAGATACGCAGTATTTT. This encodes CASSPGDRGTDTQYF.

This clone has more than one count but fewer than ten. This sequence joins TRBV10-1 and TRBJ1-5, with D unresolved. Germline V CDR1 and CDR2: WNHNN, SYGVQD (reference sequence). Trimming took off 6 bases at V and 2 bases at J, with 11 bases between the two ends. This CDR3 comprises 14 residues. This CDR3 is CASSEGARNQPQHF. CDR3 nucleotide sequence: TGCGCCAGCAGCGAGGGAGCCCGCAATCAGCCCCAGCATTTT.

The chain is built from TRBV18 and TRBJ2-1; D perhaps matches TRBD2 (6 bases). With 3 bases removed from V and 8 bases from J, the gap between germline ends came to 20 bases. The CDR3 runs 16 residues. Germline assignment: CDR1 KGHSH and CDR2 LQKENI. In nucleotides, the CDR3 is TGTGCCAGCTCACCGGCCCTTGGCCTCGGGGGAGATGAGCAGTTCTTC. The encoded protein is CASSPALGLGGDEQFF.

Points on this clone: The conserved closing phenylalanine or tryptophan is absent in this CDR3, likely reflecting a read error. The limits of the CDR3 on the DNA are not certain, so only TCRdb's listed CDR3 is given. J is TRBJ2-7 and V is TRBV30; TRBD2, as called in the table, went unchecked against the DNA. Germline V CDR1 and CDR2: GTSNPN, SVGIG (reference sequence). With termini counted, the CDR3 has 11 amino acids. The CDR3 here is CAWSVGGTPVL.

The gene calls are TRBV7-9 and TRBJ1-1; no firm D call. With 1 base removed from V and 1 base from J, the gap between germline ends came to 4 bases. The CDR3 contains 13 residues. Germline V gene sequence: CDR1 SEHNR, CDR2 FQNEAQ (reference sequence). CDR3 DNA: TGTGCCAGCAGCTTAGAGCAGAACACTGAAGCTTTCTTT. Its protein is CASSLEQNTEAFF.

CDR3 sequence reads: CASSPPGGRLQETQYF. The DNA of the CDR3 is TGTGCCAGCAGTCCCCCAGGAGGGAGACTTCAAGAGACCCAGTACTTC. This chain links TRBV28 with TRBJ2-5; D possibly corresponds to TRBD2 (6 bases). Germline V gives CDR1 MDHEN, CDR2 SYDVKM. The V gene lost 5 bases and the J gene lost 2 bases, with 18 bases spanning the gap. This CDR3 comprises 16 residues.

The J gene is TRBJ2-7, the V gene TRBV11-2, with a possible D match to TRBD2 (5 bases). Per the germline V gene, CDR1 is SGHAT and CDR2 is FQNNGV. The CDR3 runs to 13 residues. V was trimmed by 1 base and J by 6 bases, leaving 10 bases between them. The chain's CDR3 is CASSLGGLGEQYF. CDR3 DNA sequence: TGTGCCAGCAGCTTAGGAGGGTTAGGCGAGCAGTACTTC.

This sequence joins TRBV7-8 and TRBJ2-7; 16 bases match TRBD2. Germline CDR1 reads SGHVS; CDR2 reads FQNEAQ. The CDR3 extends over 18 amino acids. With V trimmed by 0 bases and J by 7 bases, 9 bases remained unmatched. CDR3 nucleotides: TGTGCCAGCAGCTTAGCGGGACTAGCGGGGGGGACGGGGTGGGAGCAGTACTTC. Amino acids: CASSLAGLAGGTGWEQYF. The complete variable domain, with remaining parts taken from reference TRBV7-8 and TRBJ2-7, reads GAGVSQSPRYKVAKRGQDVALRCDPISGHVSLFWYQQALGQGPEFLTYFQNEAQLDKSGLPSDRFFAERPEGSVSTLKIQRTQQEDSAVYLCASSLAGLAGGTGWEQYFGPGTRLTVT.

The CDR3 DNA is TGTGCCAGCAGTTACGACAGAATCTATGGCTACACCTTC. Its translation is CASSYDRIYGYTF. The chain recombines TRBV6-5 with TRBJ1-2; D is possibly TRBD1 (5 bases). This CDR3 is 13 amino acids long. Germline CDR1 and CDR2: MNHEY and SVGAGI. V dropped 2 bases and J dropped 4 bases, with 8 bases sitting between them.

This rearrangement joins TRBV2 to TRBJ1-4, with TRBD1 matching over 8 bases. The germline V gene has CDR1 SNHLY and CDR2 FYNNEI. V trimming: 3 bases; J trimming: 5 bases; junction bases outside the gene matches: 11. The CDR3 extends over 17 amino acids. CDR3 protein: CASSDPSRTGRNEKLFF. The CDR3 DNA reads TGTGCCAGCAGTGACCCCTCCCGGACAGGGCGAAATGAAAAACTGTTTTTT.

This rearrangement joins TRBV30 to TRBJ2-7; D is possibly TRBD2 (6 bases). Germline V gene data show CDR1 as GTSNPN and CDR2 as SVGIG (reference sequence). V was trimmed by 6 bases and J by 1 base, leaving 13 bases between them. The CDR3 consists of 13 residues. The CDR3 sequence: CACRRGLSYEQYF. The CDR3 bases are TGTGCCTGTCGGAGGGGCTTGTCCTACGAGCAGTACTTC.